This entry lists 10 T cell receptor beta chains sequenced from one sample in a study of identical twins. TCRdb called the 5' RACE reads again in MiXCR, with one record for every CDR3 protein. The top ten hold 14% to 15% of the sample, which has approximately 210,000 distinct CDR3 sequences, 6.5% to 8% seen once. Separately, the same data were catalogued under a study of T cells expressing NK-cell markers.

Specimen: CD8+ T cells sorted from blood. The source is a woman aged 18-35 years in good health.

The V and J genes are TRBV11-2 and TRBJ2-5; the D call may be TRBD1 or TRBD2 (5 bases each). Germline V gene data show CDR1 as SGHAT and CDR2 as FQNNGV. The CDR3 length is 17 residues. The V and J ends lost 1 base and 3 bases respectively, with 18 bases between them. DNA of the CDR3: TGTGCCAGCAGCTTAGGGTCCCCCCGGGACGGAGAAGAGACCCAGTACTTC. It specifies CASSLGSPRDGEETQYF.

A few counts support this clonotype. This chain joins TRBV29-1 and TRBJ2-4, with a weak D call TRBD2 (7 bases). Germline CDR1 and CDR2: SQVTM and ANQGSEA. The CDR3 consists of 13 residues. Trimming took 1 base from V and 8 from J, leaving 12 bases between them. CDR3 in amino acids: CSVEVRGADIQYF. CDR3 nucleotides: TGCAGCGTTGAAGTCCGGGGGGCAGACATTCAGTACTTC.

This clonotype was counted a few times. The genes are TRBV29-1 and TRBJ1-2, with D maybe TRBD1 (5 bases). Trimming took 5 bases from V and 4 from J, leaving 11 bases between them. The germline V gene encodes CDR1 SQVTM and CDR2 ANQGSEA. The CDR3 has 12 residues. In DNA, the CDR3 is TGCAGCGTTACAGGACGGGGCTATGGCTACACCTTC. This encodes CSVTGRGYGYTF.

This clonotype appeared many times. The V call is TRBV3-1, the J call TRBJ2-1; TRBD2 matches 11 bases. This CDR3 comprises 17 residues. The trim removed 1 base at V and 6 bases at J, leaving 8 bases unmatched. The germline V gene encodes CDR1 LGHDT and CDR2 YNNKEL (reference sequence). The CDR3, as DNA: TGTGCCAGCAGCCAAGGTCGGCCTAGCGGGAGGCCCAATGAGCAGTTCTTC. Amino acid sequence: CASSQGRPSGRPNEQFF.

The chain joins TRBV6-7 to TRBJ1-1, with D uncertain. TRBV6-7 is designated an ORF whose function remains uncertain. V was trimmed by 2 bases and J by 7 bases, leaving 8 bases between them. This CDR3 has 12 amino acids. The CDR3 sequence: CASSYPPDEAFF. The CDR3 DNA sequence: TGTGCCAGCAGTTACCCTCCGGATGAAGCTTTCTTT.

This clonotype was counted at least ten times. The rearrangement links TRBV12-3 or TRBV12-4 to TRBJ2-4; D call uncertain. CDR3 size: 12 residues. V was cut by 5 bases and J by 7 bases, with 9 bases left in between. The CDR3 is CASSINVNIQYF. The CDR3, as DNA: TGTGCCAGCAGTATAAACGTGAACATTCAGTACTTC.

This clonotype was seen many times. The genes are TRBV25-1 and TRBJ1-2; D gene uncertain. Germline CDR1 MGHDK, CDR2 SYGVNS. CDR3 length equals 11 residues. Trimming stripped 8 bases from V and 9 bases from J, with 13 bases between. CDR3 nucleotides: TGTGCCAGCGCCCGGGTTAATAGCTACACCTTC. Amino acids: CASARVNSYTF.

This clonotype showed up just a few times. The V call is TRBV5-5, the J call TRBJ2-3; 10 nucleotides agree with TRBD2. This CDR3 has 15 residues. The trim removed 4 bases at V and 4 bases at J, leaving 6 bases unmatched. Germline assignment: CDR1 SGHKS and CDR2 YYEKEE (reference sequence). The CDR3 region is CASSLSGGRADTQYF. Written as DNA, the CDR3 is TGTGCCAGCAGCCTTAGCGGGGGGCGGGCAGATACGCAGTATTTT. Based on the CDR3 plus reference TRBV5-5 and TRBJ2-3, the full variable domain is DAGVTQSPTHLIKTRGQQVTLRCSPISGHKSVSWYQQVLGQGPQFIFQYYEKEERGRGNFPDRFSARQFPNYSSELNVNALLLGDSALYLCASSLSGGRADTQYFGPGTRLTVL.

This chain links TRBV9 with TRBJ2-3; a weak D match, TRBD1 (5 bases). This CDR3 has 15 amino acids. V lost 0 bases to trimming and J lost 2 bases, with 10 bases between them. Per the germline V gene, CDR1 is SGDLS and CDR2 is YYNGEE. CDR3 residues: CASSVDGAPTDTQYF. The CDR3 coding sequence is TGTGCCAGCAGCGTAGATGGGGCTCCCACAGATACGCAGTATTTT.

This clonotype has more than one count but fewer than ten. The chain uses TRBV27 and TRBJ2-7; no clear D gene. V was pared by 4 bases and J by 2 bases, with 12 bases between. Germline V gene lookup returns CDR1 MNHEY and CDR2 SMNVEV (reference sequence). This CDR3 has 14 residues. CDR3 loop: CASSYAGGTYEQYF. Written as DNA, the CDR3 is TGTGCCAGCAGTTACGCAGGCGGAACCTACGAGCAGTACTTC.